Listed below are T cell receptor beta chains from one sample, sequenced in a study of beta chain features in type 1 diabetes. TCRdb keeps only in-frame clones here, not all; method: immunoSEQ multiplex PCR. In the table there are a few hundred thousand clones, 11% to 15% of which are singletons. The sequenced sample was naive CD4+ T cells from blood. These receptors were taken from a man aged 30 to 39 in good health. Each CDR3 is given without its conserved first and last residue. A clone size is listed for some rows: how often the clone was seen (once, few, many), or a class if it is expanded.

size	V	length	J	CDR3
.	TRBV5-6	10	TRBJ2-3	ASGLGRDTQY
few	TRBV9	12	TRBJ2-7	ASSPTRGSYEQY
.	TRBV4-3	16	TRBJ2-5	ASSQDRTSGSWEETQY
.	TRBV5-1	14	TRBJ2-3	ASSLRTGVGPDTQY
.	TRBV9	16	TRBJ2-5	ASSVGSRGGSPEETQY
.	TRBV2	9	TRBJ1-2	ASNRDTGYT
.	TRBV18	12	TRBJ1-2	ASSPGGLSYGYT
few	TRBV25-1	11	TRBJ1-4	ASSVRRDEKLF
.	TRBV7-2	12	TRBJ2-3	ASSLTASTDTQY
.	TRBV9	14	TRBJ2-5	ASSVATRAGQETQY
few	TRBV2	10	TRBJ1-1	ASSVLGTEAF
.	TRBV9	13	TRBJ2-1	ASSVDRAGYNEQF
few	TRBV6-1	13	TRBJ2-3	ASSEGPWSTDTQY
.	TRBV6-6	13	TRBJ2-1	ASSYERAPYNEQF
.	TRBV19	13	TRBJ1-5	ASSIRPRVNQPQH
.	TRBV18	11	TRBJ2-7	ASSPIRGREQY
few	TRBV20-1	9	TRBJ2-3	SASVSDTQY
.	TRBV14	12	TRBJ2-3	ASNRDSPTDTQY
few	TRBV9	10	TRBJ2-7	ASSGEGNEQY
few	TRBV15	11	TRBJ1-5	ATSRDRDQPQH
.	TRBV13	15	TRBJ2-4	ASSARPTRGLRSIQY
few	TRBV29-1	11	TRBJ2-1	SVSGLVYNEQF
.	TRBV13	16	TRBJ1-2	ASSRSSHDRFLDYGYT
.	TRBV30	11	TRBJ1-1	AWSVRGTGEAF
few	TRBV27	16	TRBJ1-2	ASSGYRGTPGPVYGYT
few	TRBV18	11	TRBJ2-7	ASSTTGSYEQY
few	TRBV29-1	12	TRBJ2-1	SAERGTTYNEQF
.	TRBV6-5	13	TRBJ2-3	ASSYSRGGADTQY
few	TRBV7-9	15	TRBJ1-1	ASSLVVITGEHTEAF
.	TRBV5-1	15	TRBJ2-2	ASSLVPGHTNTGELF
few	TRBV4-3	14	TRBJ2-1	ASSESAGGSYNEQF
.	TRBV9	12	TRBJ2-3	ASSVNGYTDTQY
few	TRBV10-3	9	TRBJ2-5	AISERETQY
.	TRBV20-1	8	TRBJ2-5	SLGQETQY
.	TRBV9	14	TRBJ2-1	ASSVDRRTVSDEQF
.	TRBV5-4	13	TRBJ1-4	ASSSRERNNEKLF
few	TRBV9	14	TRBJ2-3	ASSALDRAGTDTQY
few	TRBV15	11	TRBJ2-7	ATSREGSYEQY
few	TRBV12-5	13	TRBJ2-3	ASGFSGLSTDTQY
.	TRBV19	13	TRBJ2-1	ASSILAGGRNEQF
few	TRBV9	11	TRBJ1-2	ASSVGDNYGYT